This T cell receptor beta chain was identified during a study of PD-L1 blockade in urothelial cancer. In the study overall: Patients' prior chemotherapy regimens numbered 0 to 3.

Into every PCR, synthetic TCR analog templates were spiked. Data came from immunoSEQ multiplex PCR; TCRdb stores just in-frame clones and leaves some out. The sample yields some 100,000 clones, roughly 90% seen once. The CDR3 sequence is 14 residues long. Per the germline V gene, CDR1 is SQVTM and CDR2 is ANQGSEA. The J segment lost 9 bases and the V segment lost 8 bases, leaving 14 bases of the junction unmatched. Indicated time point: pretreatment peripheral blood. Locally advanced or metastatic urothelial carcinoma was present in patients. Peripheral blood mononuclear cells were collected from every patient before and during treatment, yielding between 1 and 8 samples per patient.

The receptor was isolated from a woman older than 75 with urothelial cancer. The chain carries TRBV29-1 and TRBJ2-1; TRBD1 matches 9 bases. Sequencing used PBMCs, obtained around atezolizumab (anti-PD-L1) treatment. CDR3 bases: TGCAGCACCCAGATCGGGACAGGGTTACTTGAGCAGTTCTTC. It codes for CSTQIGTGLLEQFF.